This entry features one T cell receptor (beta chain) sequence. This sample is part of a study of radiation and T cells in renal cell carcinoma. CDR1 MNHNS and CDR2 SASEGT come from the germline V gene. Trimming stripped 4 bases from V and 5 bases from J, with 17 bases between. This CDR3 contains 16 residues. Time point defined: blood 4 weeks post-SBRT, at nephrectomy. Specified treatment: 15 Gy SBRT to primary tumor, nephrectomy 4 weeks later. Nephrectomy followed 15 Gy stereotactic body radiation by 4 weeks. The method was immunoSEQ multiplex PCR; TCRdb's version includes in-frame clones alone and lacks a portion of them. Of around 77,000 clones in the sample, less than 85% were seen once.

The gene calls are TRBV6-1 and TRBJ2-2; D is perhaps TRBD2 (5 bases). The receptor's source is a woman aged 60-75 years with renal cell carcinoma. Here the sequenced sample was blood, taken from a patient whose treatment included radiotherapy and nephrectomy. Here the CDR3 reads CASSAPILGRTGELFF. CDR3 bases: TGTGCCAGCAGTGCCCCTATACTAGGTCGTACCGGGGAGCTGTTTTTT.